These 5 T cell receptor beta chains were sequenced from one sample in a study of early T cells in non-severe SARS-CoV-2 infection. TCRdb called the 5' RACE reads again in MiXCR, with one record for every CDR3 protein. Of more than 40,000 distinct CDR3 sequences in the sample, 4% are singletons; the top ten hold about 2.9%. Sequenced material: whole blood. The receptors were sampled from an adult who was a healthcare worker with PCR-confirmed SARS-CoV-2 infection or an uninfected control (not recorded which).

Many counts were recorded for this clonotype. V usage is TRBV20-1 and J usage is TRBJ2-3, with D unclear. Trimming took 1 base from V and 0 from J, leaving 8 bases between them. The CDR3 totals 14 residues. Germline V lookup: CDR1 DFQATT, CDR2 SNEGSKA (reference sequence). CDR3: CSARVQPSTDTQYF. In DNA form, the CDR3 reads TGCAGTGCTAGAGTTCAGCCTAGCACAGATACGCAGTATTTT.

This clonotype occurred many times. This sequence joins TRBV11-2 and TRBJ2-3; possibly TRBD1 or TRBD2 for D (5 bases each). The germline V gene has CDR1 SGHAT and CDR2 FQNNGV. The ends were cut back, 0 bases at V and 4 bases at J, with 8 bases in the middle. The CDR3 is made up of 14 amino acids. The DNA for the CDR3 is TGTGCCAGCAGCTTAGAGGGGGTTCCAGATACGCAGTATTTT. This encodes CASSLEGVPDTQYF. Variable domain in full (rest from reference TRBV11-2 and TRBJ2-3): EAGVAQSPRYKIIEKRQSVAFWCNPISGHATLYWYQQILGQGPKLLIQFQNNGVVDDSQLPKDRFSAERLKGVDSTLKIQPAKLEDSAVYLCASSLEGVPDTQYFGPGTRLTVL.

This clonotype was recorded at least ten times. The rearrangement joins TRBV29-1 to TRBJ2-1; the match to TRBD1 covers 7 bases. Germline trimming cut 6 bases from V and 4 bases from J; bases unmatched to any gene: 6. Looked up from germline, CDR1 is SQVTM and CDR2 is ANQGSEA. The CDR3 extends over 13 amino acids. The CDR3 nucleotides read TGCAGCGTCGGACAGGACTCTTACAATGAGCAGTTCTTC. It codes for CSVGQDSYNEQFF.

The table lists this clonotype with many counts. The chain is built from TRBV27 and TRBJ2-7; D perhaps matches TRBD2 (6 bases). Germline loops: CDR1 MNHEY, CDR2 SMNVEV (reference sequence). Trimming removed 3 bases from V and 3 bases from J, with 9 bases in between. This CDR3 has 13 amino acids. CDR3 region: CASSFGTFYEQYF. The CDR3 region has the DNA TGTGCCAGCAGTTTCGGGACTTTCTACGAGCAGTACTTC.

Relative to its sample, this clonotype is medium-sized. The V call is TRBV6-4, the J call TRBJ2-2; the D gene could be TRBD1 or TRBD2 (5 bases each). The CDR3 sequence is 14 residues long. Germline loops: CDR1 MRHNA, CDR2 SNTAGT. Trimming left V 4 bases short and J 4 bases short, with 10 bases between. In DNA, the CDR3 is TGTGCCAGCAGTGCCGCAGGGACCACCGGGGAGCTGTTTTTT. Translation: CASSAAGTTGELFF.